The 10 T cell receptor beta chains below come from one sample, sequenced in a study of T cell clonotyping in hematopoietic cell transplantation. The assay was immunoSEQ multiplex PCR, and TCRdb's table has in-frame clones only and misses some. The sample holds approximately 8,500 clones, roughly 81% seen once. This specimen was peripheral blood mononuclear cells, taken 180 days after allogeneic stem cell transplant. Receptors originate from a female patient aged 45-65 years who had an allogeneic stem cell transplant from an unrelated donor, so the T cells may come from the graft donor. Some clones in this sample may be carry-over from other donors' samples.

This chain uses TRBV28 with TRBJ1-2; 7 bases are shared with TRBD1. CDR3 length: 14 amino acids. The junction had 8 bases not matched to a gene; V was cut back by 5 bases and J by 5 bases. Germline V gene lookup returns CDR1 MDHEN and CDR2 SYDVKM. CDR3 nucleotides: TGTGCCAGCAGTCCCGGGACAGCGTTATATGGCTACACCTTC. Translating gives CASSPGTALYGYTF.

In this sample, this clone turned up once. V usage is TRBV2 and J usage is TRBJ1-1; D possibly corresponds to TRBD1 (6 bases). This CDR3 region has 11 residues. The V end lost 5 bases, the J end lost 7 bases, and 8 bases lay between the germline ends. Germline V gene sequence: CDR1 SNHLY, CDR2 FYNNEI. The CDR3 DNA reads as TGTGCCAGCAGTAGGACAGATGAAGCTTTCTTT. Its protein is CASSRTDEAFF.

The rearrangement links TRBV10-1 to TRBJ2-1; 8 nucleotides agree with TRBD2. The J segment lost 7 bases and the V segment lost 3 bases, leaving 8 bases of the junction unmatched. The length of the CDR3 is 15 residues. Germline loops: CDR1 WNHNN, CDR2 SYGVQD (reference sequence). The CDR3: CASSDEGLGGNEQFF. The CDR3 coding sequence is TGCGCCAGCAGTGATGAGGGACTAGGGGGTAATGAGCAGTTCTTC.

The CDR3 DNA sequence: TGTGCCAGTAGTATCTACGAATTTTCCGGGACAGGGGGAACTGAAGCTTTCTTT. Translation gives CASSIYEFSGTGGTEAFF. This rearrangement joins TRBV19 to TRBJ1-1; 11 nucleotides match TRBD1. J was trimmed by 5 bases and V by 3 bases; bases with no gene match: 14. Germline V CDR1 and CDR2: LNHDA, SQIVND (reference sequence). The CDR3 sequence is 18 residues long. Looking up the rest from reference TRBV19 and TRBJ1-1 gives the full variable domain: DGGITQSPKYLFRKEGQNVTLSCEQNLNHDAMYWYRQDPGQGLRLIYYSQIVNDFQKGDIAEGYSVSREKKESFPLTVTSAQKNPTAFYLCASSIYEFSGTGGTEAFFGQGTRLTVV.

The chain joins TRBV2 to TRBJ1-5; no definite D call. The V end lost 1 base, the J end lost 0 bases, and 7 bases lay between the germline ends. This CDR3 is built from 15 residues. Per germline, CDR1 SNHLY and CDR2 FYNNEI. The CDR3 loop is CASSEEAYSNQPQHF. Written as DNA, the CDR3 is TGTGCCAGCAGTGAAGAGGCCTATAGCAATCAGCCCCAGCATTTT.

The chain is built from TRBV19 and TRBJ2-7, with 7 bases fitting TRBD2. Germline V gene data show CDR1 as LNHDA and CDR2 as SQIVND (reference sequence). V gave up 2 bases and J gave up 2 bases; unmatched junction bases: 6. The CDR3 runs 15 residues. DNA of the CDR3: TGTGCCAGTAGTATATTAGGCGGGGGTGCCTACGAGCAGTACTTC. It yields the protein CASSILGGGAYEQYF.

The chain combines TRBV29-1 with TRBJ1-1; the D gene is possibly TRBD1 (5 bases). CDR1 and CDR2 (germline): SQVTM, ANQGSEA. Deletions cut 3 bases from V and 7 bases from J, with 15 bases between. The CDR3 contains 13 residues. The CDR3 protein is CSVDRRDGNEAFF. The CDR3 DNA follows: TGCAGCGTTGACCGGCGGGACGGAAATGAAGCTTTCTTT.

The chain uses TRBV9 and TRBJ2-7; 8 nucleotides match TRBD1. Looked up from germline, CDR1 is SGDLS and CDR2 is YYNGEE. V trimming: 4 bases; J trimming: 4 bases; junction bases outside the gene matches: 13. The CDR3 consists of 16 residues. CDR3 in DNA: TGTGCCAGCAGCCCACAACAGGGGGTTCTGTCGTACGAGCAGTACTTC. It specifies CASSPQQGVLSYEQYF. Supplemented by reference TRBV9 and TRBJ2-7, the full variable domain reads DSGVTQTPKHLITATGQRVTLRCSPRSGDLSVYWYQQSLDQGLQFLIQYYNGEERAKGNILERFSAQQFPDLHSELNLSSLELGDSALYFCASSPQQGVLSYEQYFGPGTRLTVT.

Concerning this clone itself: An end of the junction does not agree with germline; a read error may underlie this. The CDR3 sequence is CASSHAGTGELFF. For the CDR3, the DNA is TGTGCTAGCAGCCACGCGGGGACCGGGGAGCTGTTTTTT. The V call is TRBV7-7, the J call TRBJ2-2, with D perhaps matching TRBD2 (6 bases). CDR3 length equals 13 residues. Germline lookup yields CDR1 SSHAT and CDR2 FNYEAQ (reference sequence).

Comment on this clone: Germline is not matched at one junction end, which may reflect a read error. DNA of the CDR3: TGTGCCAGCAGCCCCGGGACTGAAGCCTTCTTT. Amino acids: CASSPGTEAFF. The chain recombines TRBV6-5 with TRBJ1-1; D perhaps matches TRBD1 (5 bases). Germline CDR1 reads MNHEY; CDR2 reads SVGAGI. The CDR3 covers 11 residues.